This T cell receptor beta chain was found in a study of T cell responses to AZD1222 COVID-19 vaccine. Study-wide results and caveats: The donors showed a predominance of white British ancestry and of females, with possible underestimation of clonal diversity. Nearly half of the spike-specific TCRs reportedly recognize variant regions that carry no mutations.

This CDR3 is 15 amino acids long. Germline values: CDR1 SGHNT, CDR2 YYREEE (reference sequence). V was trimmed by 2 bases and J by 1 base, leaving 9 bases between them. Profiling relied on immunoSEQ multiplex PCR, and the TCRdb table lists in-frame clones only, not all of them. Altogether about 190,000 clones are present, almost 95% being singletons, with the ten largest covering 1% to 1.5%. Comments on this clone: Its antigen is unidentified.

Sequenced here: peripheral blood, sampled on day 0 of AZD1222 vaccination. V is TRBV5-4 and J is TRBJ2-2, with a weak D call TRBD2 (5 bases). The TCR sequence derives from an adult in good health. The CDR3 here is CASSFDGVNTGELFF. CDR3 DNA sequence: TGTGCCAGCAGCTTTGACGGGGTGAACACCGGGGAGCTGTTTTTT.